This section outlines one T cell receptor beta chain sequence together with its context. Its antigen is as yet unknown. Sequenced by immunoSEQ multiplex PCR; TCRdb stores in-frame clones only, minus some. Of about 97,000 clones listed, roughly 87% are singletons. This sample was taken from a study of T cell responses to AZD1222 COVID-19 vaccine. Notes on the study in general: The reported proportion of spike-specific TCRs targeting unmutated variant regions was nearly half. Most donors were white British, females outnumbered males, and clonal diversity was possibly underestimated.

The source material was peripheral blood, sampled on day 0 of AZD1222 vaccination. This sequence was found in an adult in good health.

The CDR3 sequence is CAWSVNRGQPQHF. CDR3 in DNA: TGTGCCTGGAGTGTAAACAGGGGACAGCCCCAGCATTTT. This sequence joins TRBV30 and TRBJ1-5, with 7 bases identical to TRBD1. Germline loops: CDR1 GTSNPN, CDR2 SVGIG (reference sequence). The CDR3 totals 13 residues. Unmatched junction bases numbered 3, after V lost 0 bases and J lost 7 bases.